This T cell receptor beta chain was observed in a study of T cell changes during pregnancy in multiple sclerosis. Libraries were prepared by immunoSEQ multiplex PCR; TCRdb keeps only in-frame clonotypes and omits some of them. The repertoire holds about 80,000 clones, with around 94% as singletons. The sequence derives from a female donor with multiple sclerosis, enrolled in a pregnancy study. The sample was CD4+ T cells from peripheral blood mononuclear cells, taken before pregnancy.

The CDR3 bases are TGTGCCAGCTCACCACGGGACTTCACAGATACGCAGTATTTT. As protein: CASSPRDFTDTQYF. The rearrangement links TRBV18 to TRBJ2-3; tentative D call: TRBD2 (6 bases). Per the germline V gene, CDR1 is KGHSH and CDR2 is LQKENI. The CDR3 is 14 residues long. Trimming took 1 base from V and 2 from J, leaving 7 bases between them.